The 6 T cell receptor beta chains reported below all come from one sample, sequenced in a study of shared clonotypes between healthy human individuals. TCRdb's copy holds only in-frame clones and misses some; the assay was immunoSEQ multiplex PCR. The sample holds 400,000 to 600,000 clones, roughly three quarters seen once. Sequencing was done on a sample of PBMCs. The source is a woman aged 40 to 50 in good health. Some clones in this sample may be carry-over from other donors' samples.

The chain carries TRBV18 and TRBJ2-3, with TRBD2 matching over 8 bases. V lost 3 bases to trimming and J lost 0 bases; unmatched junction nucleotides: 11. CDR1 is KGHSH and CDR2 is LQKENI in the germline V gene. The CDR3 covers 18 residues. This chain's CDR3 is CASSPKRTSGRSTDTQYF. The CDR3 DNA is TGTGCCAGCTCACCGAAGCGCACTAGCGGACGCAGCACAGATACGCAGTATTTT.

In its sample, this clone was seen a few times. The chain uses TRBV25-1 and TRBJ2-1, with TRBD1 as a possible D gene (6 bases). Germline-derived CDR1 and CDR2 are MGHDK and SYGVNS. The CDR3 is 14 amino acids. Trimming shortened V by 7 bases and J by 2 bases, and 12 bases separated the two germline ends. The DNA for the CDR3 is TGTGCCAGCAAGGGGGAGAGGCCCTACAATGAGCAGTTCTTC. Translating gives CASKGERPYNEQFF.

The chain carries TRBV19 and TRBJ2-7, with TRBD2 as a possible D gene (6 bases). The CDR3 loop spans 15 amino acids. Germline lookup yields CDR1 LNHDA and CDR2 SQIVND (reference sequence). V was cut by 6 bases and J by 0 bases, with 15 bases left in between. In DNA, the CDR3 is TGTGCCAGTAGCAATCAGGGACTTCTCTCCTACGAGCAGTACTTC. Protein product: CASSNQGLLSYEQYF.

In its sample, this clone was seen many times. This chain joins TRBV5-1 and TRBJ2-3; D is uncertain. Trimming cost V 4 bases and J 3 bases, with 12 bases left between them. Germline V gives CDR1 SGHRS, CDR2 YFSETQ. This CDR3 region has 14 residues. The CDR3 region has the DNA TGCGCCAGCAGCCCCTTGGGGATAACAGATACGCAGTATTTT. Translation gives CASSPLGITDTQYF.

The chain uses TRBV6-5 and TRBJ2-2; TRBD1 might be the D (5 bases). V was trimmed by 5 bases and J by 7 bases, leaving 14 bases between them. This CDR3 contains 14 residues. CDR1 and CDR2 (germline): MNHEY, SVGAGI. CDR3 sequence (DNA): TGTGCCAGCAGTCCCCCAGGGAACCTCGGGGAGCTGTTTTTT. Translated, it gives CASSPPGNLGELFF.

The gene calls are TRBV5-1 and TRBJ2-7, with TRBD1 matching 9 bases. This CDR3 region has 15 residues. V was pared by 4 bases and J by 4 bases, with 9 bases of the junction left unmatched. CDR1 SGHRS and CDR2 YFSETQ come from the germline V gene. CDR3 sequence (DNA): TGCGCCAGCAGCGCGGGACAGGGAAGGGTGTACGAGCAGTACTTC. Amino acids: CASSAGQGRVYEQYF.